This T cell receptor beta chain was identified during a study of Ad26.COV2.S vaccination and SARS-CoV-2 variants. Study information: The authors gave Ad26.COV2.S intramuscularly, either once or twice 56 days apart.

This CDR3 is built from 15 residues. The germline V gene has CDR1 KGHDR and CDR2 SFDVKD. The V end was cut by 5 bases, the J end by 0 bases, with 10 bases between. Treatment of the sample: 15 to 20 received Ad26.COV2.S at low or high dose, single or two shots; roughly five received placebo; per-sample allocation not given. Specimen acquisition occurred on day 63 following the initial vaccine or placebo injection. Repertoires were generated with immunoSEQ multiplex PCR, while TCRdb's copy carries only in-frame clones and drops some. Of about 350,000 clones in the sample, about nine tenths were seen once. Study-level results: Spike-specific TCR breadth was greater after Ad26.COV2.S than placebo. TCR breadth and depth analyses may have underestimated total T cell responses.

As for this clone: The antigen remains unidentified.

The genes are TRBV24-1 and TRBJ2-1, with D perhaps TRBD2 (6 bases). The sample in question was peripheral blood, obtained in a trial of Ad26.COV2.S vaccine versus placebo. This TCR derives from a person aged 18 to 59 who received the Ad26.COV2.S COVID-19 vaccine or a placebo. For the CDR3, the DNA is TGTGCCACCAGTGCGGGAGAGAGCTCCTACAATGAGCAGTTCTTC. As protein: CATSAGESSYNEQFF.